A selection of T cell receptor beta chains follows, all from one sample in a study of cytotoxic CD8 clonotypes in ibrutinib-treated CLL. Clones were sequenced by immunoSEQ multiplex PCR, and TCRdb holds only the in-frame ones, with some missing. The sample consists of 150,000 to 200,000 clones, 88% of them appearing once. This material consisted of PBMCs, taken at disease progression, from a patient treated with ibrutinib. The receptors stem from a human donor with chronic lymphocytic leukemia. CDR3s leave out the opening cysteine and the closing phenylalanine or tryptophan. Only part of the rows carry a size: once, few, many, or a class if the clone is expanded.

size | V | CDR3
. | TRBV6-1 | ASSVTGVYSNQPQH
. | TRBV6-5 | ASTPREGRTYEQY
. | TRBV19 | ASSSISRTSGERDTQY
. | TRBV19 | ASSKDLGADTQY
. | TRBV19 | ASSSLRQGLNTGELF
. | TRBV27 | ASAPGLRSYNEQF
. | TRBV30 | AWSRGREDTEAF
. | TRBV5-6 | ASSLGFSTGELF
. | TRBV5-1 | ASSLELAGVGEQF
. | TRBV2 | ASSRGLADGGYNEQF
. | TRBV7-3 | ASSLSQQNTGELF
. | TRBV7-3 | ASSFSKGSDEQF
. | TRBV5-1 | ASSLGDLGPYNEQF
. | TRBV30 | AWGTGDYEQY
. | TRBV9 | ASSPHQETQY
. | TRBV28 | ASSHEFAILMNTEAF
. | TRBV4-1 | ASSQVSRGGTGANVLT
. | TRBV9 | ASSVGWEGETQY
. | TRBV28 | ASSRTGTVYEQY
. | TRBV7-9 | ASSSTGWNTEAF
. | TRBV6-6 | ASRRLAGVYNEQF
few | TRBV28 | ASSPTLSNQPQH
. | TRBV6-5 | ASSQSRASSREQY
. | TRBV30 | AWSGETGELF
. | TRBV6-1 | ASSEFEGWRYEQY
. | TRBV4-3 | ASSLAGLNTEAF
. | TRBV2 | ASSTDRTYEQY
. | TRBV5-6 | ASSLEDRANYGYT
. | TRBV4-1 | ASSPRAGSWGETQY
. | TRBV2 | ASSYPPRTDTQY
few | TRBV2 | ASRSSGSDTQY
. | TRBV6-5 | ASSYSNKGTFTEAF
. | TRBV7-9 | ASSRVVSGNTIY
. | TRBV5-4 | ASKGQNINYGYT
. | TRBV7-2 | ASSLVTYTDTQY
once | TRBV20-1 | SASRTGELF
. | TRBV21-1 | ASSKGRFTEAF
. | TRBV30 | ASQYSGQGNTEAF
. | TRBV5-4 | ASSLWSGANVLT
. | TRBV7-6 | ASSQRFGQFNYGYT
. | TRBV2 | ASRMGFVARSYEQY
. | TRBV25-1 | ASRQTGPNTEAF
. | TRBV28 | ASSFLAGVTETQY
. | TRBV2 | ASKISAGFNEQY
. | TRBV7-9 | ASSFGLGTEAF
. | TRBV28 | ASSLLAGNEQF
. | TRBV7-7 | ASSLVLGTEAF
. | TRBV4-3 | ASSQKQGGAGYEQY
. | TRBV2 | ASSEGGTANNEQF
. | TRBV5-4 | ASSLNSWTSDADTQY
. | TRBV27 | ASSLSSYVSYNEQF
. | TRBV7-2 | ASSLDRTTDTQY
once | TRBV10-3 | AISVIQGASGANVLT
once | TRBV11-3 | ASSLGPSNNEQF
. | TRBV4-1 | ASSQGEGETQY
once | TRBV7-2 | ASSLHSGATEAF
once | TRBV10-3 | AISIAAEQF